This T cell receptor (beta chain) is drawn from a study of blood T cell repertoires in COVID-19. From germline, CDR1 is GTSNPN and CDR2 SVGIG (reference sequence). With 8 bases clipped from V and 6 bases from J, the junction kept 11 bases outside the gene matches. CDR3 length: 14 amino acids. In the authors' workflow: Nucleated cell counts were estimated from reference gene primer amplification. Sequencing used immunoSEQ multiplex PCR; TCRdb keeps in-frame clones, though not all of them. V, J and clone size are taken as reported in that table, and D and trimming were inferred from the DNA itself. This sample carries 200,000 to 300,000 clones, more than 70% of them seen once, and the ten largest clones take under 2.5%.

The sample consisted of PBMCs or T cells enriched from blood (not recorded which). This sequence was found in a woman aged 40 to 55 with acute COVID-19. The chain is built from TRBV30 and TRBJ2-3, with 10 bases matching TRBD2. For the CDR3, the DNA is TGTGCCCACGCGGCTAGCGGGGGTGGGGATACGCAGTATTTT. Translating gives CAHAASGGGDTQYF.